This TCR beta chain was obtained from a study of blood T cell repertoires in COVID-19. Study background: Both acute and convalescent COVID-19 samples were obtained from the United States, Italy and Spain.

Generated by immunoSEQ multiplex PCR, the TCRdb table keeps only in-frame clones and is missing some. The sample yields under 150,000 clones, about nine tenths seen once. Germline trimming cut 0 bases from V and 7 bases from J; bases unmatched to any gene: 7. The CDR3 contains 15 residues. CDR1 is SGDLS and CDR2 is YYNGEE in the germline V gene. Comment on this clone: Other DNA variants within this sample encode the same CDR3.

The sequencing input was peripheral blood. J is TRBJ2-7 and V is TRBV9, with 10 bases aligning to TRBD2. The clonotype was recovered from a human donor with active COVID-19. The donor label of this sample is uncertain. The CDR3 coding sequence is TGTGCCAGCAGCGTAGGGAGCGGGGGGGCCGGAGAGCAGTACTTC. It encodes CASSVGSGGAGEQYF.